These 6 T cell receptor beta chains were all obtained from the same sample, sequenced in a study of T cells in tuberculosis. Profiling relied on immunoSEQ multiplex PCR, and the TCRdb table lists in-frame clones only, not all of them. The table has roughly 61,000 clones, around 90% seen once. Sorting used thawed, overnight-rested PBMC stained with anti-CD3, a viability dye and GMM-loaded CD1B tetramer. The lipid loaded on the CD1B tetramers was C32 glucose monomycolate from Rhodococcus equi. Sample: CD1b-GMM tetramer-negative cells sorted from PBMCs. The receptors originated from an adult woman with latent tuberculosis.

V is TRBV7-2 and J is TRBJ2-3; a possible D gene is TRBD1 (6 bases). The CDR3 length is 17 residues. The germline gives CDR1 SGHTA, CDR2 FQGNSA. V was trimmed by 5 bases and J by 4 bases, leaving 22 bases between them. This chain's CDR3 is CASSLSSPGTTSDTQYF. CDR3 bases: TGTGCCAGCAGCCTTAGTAGTCCCGGGACAACCTCAGATACGCAGTATTTT.

This chain links TRBV6-1 with TRBJ2-1; TRBD2 is a possible D gene (7 bases). The ends were cut back, 4 bases at V and 7 bases at J, with 17 bases in the middle. Germline V gene data show CDR1 as MNHNS and CDR2 as SASEGT. The length of the CDR3 is 15 residues. CDR3 region: CASSVRGGAGNEQFF. The CDR3 nucleotides read TGTGCCAGCAGTGTTCGCGGGGGCGCCGGAAATGAGCAGTTCTTC.

This chain connects TRBV6-5 to TRBJ1-5; D is undetermined. This CDR3 is built from 15 residues. Looked up from germline, CDR1 is MNHEY and CDR2 is SVGAGI. Trimming removed 4 bases at V and 7 bases at J, with 17 bases between. CDR3 coding DNA: TGTGCCAGCAGTTGGAAAGGAGGGCGGGGACAGCCCCAGCATTTT. Amino acids: CASSWKGGRGQPQHF.

This chain links TRBV6-1 with TRBJ1-2; no reliable D call. CDR1 is MNHNS and CDR2 is SASEGT in the germline V gene. The CDR3 runs to 13 residues. Trimming shortened V by 4 bases and J by 4 bases, and 10 bases separated the two germline ends. CDR3 nucleotide sequence: TGTGCCAGCAGTGTAGGGCGGGTCTATGGCTACACCTTC. Its translation: CASSVGRVYGYTF.

The V gene is TRBV28, the J gene TRBJ2-7; D is possibly TRBD1 (6 bases). This CDR3 is built from 13 residues. The germline V gene has CDR1 MDHEN and CDR2 SYDVKM. The V end lost 6 bases, the J end lost 5 bases, and 14 bases lay between the germline ends. In DNA form, the CDR3 reads TGTGCCAGCAGGCAGGGGTTGGAGAACGAGCAGTACTTC. It translates to CASRQGLENEQYF.

The CDR3 DNA reads as TGTGCCAGCAGCTTCGGACAGCTGAACACTGAAGCTTTCTTT. This translates into CASSFGQLNTEAFF. The rearrangement uses TRBV11-2 and TRBJ1-1, with D perhaps TRBD1 (6 bases). V lost 3 bases to trimming and J lost 0 bases, with 8 bases between them. Per germline, CDR1 SGHAT and CDR2 FQNNGV. This CDR3 has 14 residues.